These 21 T cell receptor beta chains were all obtained from the same sample, sequenced in a study of blood T cell repertoires in COVID-19. Clones were read by immunoSEQ multiplex PCR, and TCRdb kept only the in-frame ones, dropping some. The table records about 240,000 clones, roughly 80% of them present only once. Specimen: peripheral blood. These receptors were collected from a woman aged 55-70 years with active or convalescent COVID-19.

The CDR3 nucleotides are TGCGCCAGCAGTGGACAGGGTAACTCTCCTCAGTACTTC. Its protein product is CASSGQGNSPQYF. The chain links TRBV10-1 to TRBJ2-5, with 7 bases that match TRBD1. Germline CDR1 and CDR2: WNHNN and SYGVQD (reference sequence). This CDR3 is built from 13 residues. V dropped 4 bases and J dropped 11; count of bases not matched to a gene: 10.

V gene TRBV4-1 combines with J gene TRBJ2-3; TRBD1 aligns across 8 bases. Germline-derived CDR1 and CDR2 are MGHRA and YSYEKL. The ends lost 1 base at V and 3 bases at J; junction bases unmatched: 6. CDR3 length: 16 amino acids. DNA of the CDR3: TGCGCCAGCAGCCAAGGGACAGGGCTATCAACAGATACGCAGTATTTT. Translating gives CASSQGTGLSTDTQYF.

This clone showed up just once. The V call is TRBV30, the J call TRBJ1-6; 7 bases are shared with TRBD1. From germline, CDR1 is GTSNPN and CDR2 SVGIG (reference sequence). V was pared by 3 bases and J by 3 bases, with 8 bases of the junction left unmatched. CDR3 length equals 16 residues. The CDR3, as DNA: TGTGCCTGGAGCCAAGATGACAGGGACTATAATTCACCCCTCCACTTT. It encodes CAWSQDDRDYNSPLHF.

The gene calls are TRBV2 and TRBJ1-6; D is uncertain. Germline values: CDR1 SNHLY, CDR2 FYNNEI. Trimming removed 6 bases at V and 0 bases at J, with 15 bases between. The CDR3 runs to 17 residues. In DNA, the CDR3 is TGTGCCAGCAGCACGAGGTCCCAAAGCTCCTATAATTCACCCCTCCACTTT. It yields the protein CASSTRSQSSYNSPLHF.

This clone has more than one count but fewer than ten. V usage is TRBV30 and J usage is TRBJ1-1; 11 bases line up with TRBD1. Germline V lookup: CDR1 GTSNPN, CDR2 SVGIG (reference sequence). With V trimmed by 5 bases and J by 5 bases, 7 bases remained unmatched. The CDR3 covers 14 residues. CDR3 bases: TGTGCCTGGGTATCCGGACAGGGGGCGACTGAAGCTTTCTTT. Its protein is CAWVSGQGATEAFF.

This clone showed up just once. The chain recombines TRBV3-1 (or the pseudogene TRBV3-2) with TRBJ2-1; TRBD1 aligns across 9 bases. The CDR3 is 16 residues long. The germline V gene encodes CDR1 LGHDT and CDR2 YNNKEL (reference sequence). J lost 4 bases, V lost 4 bases, and 8 bases had no gene match. In DNA form, the CDR3 reads TGTGCCAGCAGCCCCGACGACAGGGGGGTGTACAATGAGCAGTTCTTC. It is translated as CASSPDDRGVYNEQFF.

The chain has TRBV2 and TRBJ1-6; TRBD1 agrees at 9 bases. J lost 9 bases, V lost 5 bases, and 8 bases had no gene match. The germline gives CDR1 SNHLY, CDR2 FYNNEI. This CDR3 has 15 residues. The CDR3 sequence is CASSPRTGEGSPLHF. The CDR3 DNA follows: TGTGCCAGCAGTCCAAGGACAGGGGAGGGTTCACCCCTCCACTTT.

In its sample, this clone was seen once. The J gene is TRBJ1-4, the V gene TRBV5-6; 9 bases line up with TRBD1. Germline V lookup: CDR1 SGHDT, CDR2 YYEEEE. Trimming at V came to 3 bases and at J to 8 bases, leaving 5 bases not matched to a gene. This CDR3 contains 14 residues. CDR3 sequence reads: CASSYRDREEKLFF. CDR3 nucleotide sequence: TGTGCCAGCAGCTACCGGGACAGGGAGGAAAAACTGTTTTTT.

Only one count was recorded for this clone. CDR3 sequence: CASSPTGQTRQETQYF. CDR3 sequence (DNA): TGTGCCAGCAGCCCTACGGGACAAACCCGCCAAGAGACCCAGTACTTC. The chain employs TRBV3-1 (or the pseudogene TRBV3-2) and TRBJ2-5; D possibly corresponds to TRBD1 (6 bases). V shed 4 bases and J shed 1 base, with 16 bases lying between them. Germline CDR1 reads LGHDT; CDR2 reads YNNKEL (reference sequence). The CDR3 has 16 residues.

The chain combines TRBV29-1 with TRBJ1-1, with D possibly matching TRBD1 (5 bases). The length of the CDR3 is 15 residues. V lost 0 bases and J lost 7, with 18 bases in between. From germline, CDR1 is SQVTM and CDR2 ANQGSEA. CDR3 residues: CSVEEEGTGNGEAFF. The CDR3 DNA reads as TGCAGCGTTGAAGAGGAGGGGACGGGGAACGGTGAAGCTTTCTTT.

This chain uses TRBV4-3 with TRBJ1-2; 9 bases agree with TRBD1. The CDR3 is made up of 16 amino acids. The germline CDR1 and CDR2 sequences are LGHNA and YSLEER. V gave up 2 bases and J gave up 2 bases; unmatched junction bases: 6. CDR3 sequence: CASSQSPGQGNYGYTF. The CDR3 DNA is TGCGCCAGCAGCCAATCCCCGGGACAGGGAAACTATGGCTACACCTTC.

The chain recombines TRBV6-5 with TRBJ2-3; 10 nucleotides line up with TRBD1. The germline V gene has CDR1 MNHEY and CDR2 SVGAGI. The V and J ends lost 8 bases and 3 bases, in that order; junction bases with no gene match: 2. There are 13 residues in the CDR3. CDR3 sequence (DNA): TGTGCCAGCTGGACAGGGGGGACAGATACGCAGTATTTT. This encodes CASWTGGTDTQYF.

This chain links TRBV10-3 with TRBJ2-3; a weak D match, TRBD2 (6 bases). CDR1 and CDR2 from the germline V gene are ENHRY and SYGVKD. This CDR3 comprises 15 residues. Between the trimmed V and J ends, which lost 8 bases and 2 bases, there was a span of 17 bases. The CDR3 protein is CAIQFAGSSTDTQYF. For the CDR3, the DNA is TGTGCCATCCAATTTGCGGGGAGTTCCACAGATACGCAGTATTTT.

The genes are TRBV9 and TRBJ2-7; 8 bases agree with TRBD2. CDR1 is SGDLS, CDR2 YYNGEE, per germline. CDR3 length equals 14 residues. The V gene end was trimmed by 2 bases and the J gene end by 7 bases; junction bases not matched to a gene: 8. CDR3 sequence (DNA): TGTGCCAGCAGCGTGACTAGCGCCCCACGAGAGCAGTACTTC. Its protein product is CASSVTSAPREQYF.

The chain couples TRBV20-1 to TRBJ2-5; perhaps TRBD2 as D (5 bases). V dropped 7 bases and J dropped 2 bases, with 8 bases sitting between them. This CDR3 has 11 residues. Germline V CDR1 and CDR2: DFQATT, SNEGSKA (reference sequence). The CDR3 spells CSGTLQETQYF. The CDR3 region has the DNA TGCAGTGGGACTCTGCAAGAGACCCAGTACTTC.

The V gene is TRBV10-3, the J gene TRBJ1-2, with no clear D. This CDR3 region has 15 residues. Germline CDR1 and CDR2: ENHRY and SYGVKD. Trimming removed 11 bases at V and 7 bases at J, with 26 bases between. The CDR3 spells CAAQENYSNRGGYTF. CDR3 nucleotides: TGTGCCGCCCAAGAAAACTACTCCAACCGGGGTGGCTACACCTTC.

In its sample, this clone was seen once. The chain has TRBV18 and TRBJ2-7, with D hard to call. This CDR3 has 14 amino acids. Germline V lookup: CDR1 KGHSH, CDR2 LQKENI. The V and J ends lost 2 bases and 3 bases respectively, with 11 bases between them. The CDR3 spells CASSPDIPGYEQYF. The CDR3 nucleotides are TGTGCCAGCTCACCAGACATACCAGGCTACGAGCAGTACTTC.

The gene calls are TRBV21-1 and TRBJ1-2; the DNA was not compared with TRBD1, the D call given in the table. TRBV21-1 is recorded as a pseudogene. This CDR3 is 15 amino acids long. The CDR3: CASSKEATGTEGYTF. In nucleotides, the CDR3 is TGTGCCAGCAGCAAAGAAGCAACAGGGACGGAGGGCTACACCTTC.

CDR3 region: CASSLASLSDTQYF. CDR3 coding DNA: TGTGCCAGCAGCTTGGCCTCACTCTCCGATACGCAGTATTTT. This chain connects TRBV5-8 to TRBJ2-3; no reliable D call. CDR3 size: 14 residues. Germline V gives CDR1 SGHTS, CDR2 YDEGEE. Trimming left V 0 bases short and J 6 bases short, with 11 bases between. Using reference TRBV5-8 and TRBJ2-3 for the parts outside the CDR3, the full variable domain is EAGVTQSPTHLIKTRGQQATLRCSPISGHTSVYWYQQALGLGLQFLLWYDEGEERNRGNFPPRFSGRQFPNYSSELNVNALELEDSALYLCASSLASLSDTQYFGPGTRLTVL.

The chain combines TRBV12-3 or TRBV12-4 with TRBJ1-5, with D unclear. Trimming left V 5 bases short and J 6 bases short, with 11 bases between. The CDR3 contains 13 residues. This chain's CDR3 is CASSTGVAQPQHF. CDR3 nucleotides: TGTGCCAGCAGTACGGGAGTTGCTCAGCCCCAGCATTTT.

J is TRBJ1-4 and V is TRBV4-3; TRBD1 aligns across 8 bases. This CDR3 has 17 residues. Germline V gene data show CDR1 as LGHNA and CDR2 as YSLEER. The V gene end was trimmed by 3 bases and the J gene end by 3 bases; junction bases not matched to a gene: 9. CDR3 residues: CASSQPTGGAANEKLFF. The CDR3, as DNA: TGCGCCAGCAGCCAGCCCACAGGGGGGGCGGCTAATGAAAAACTGTTTTTT.